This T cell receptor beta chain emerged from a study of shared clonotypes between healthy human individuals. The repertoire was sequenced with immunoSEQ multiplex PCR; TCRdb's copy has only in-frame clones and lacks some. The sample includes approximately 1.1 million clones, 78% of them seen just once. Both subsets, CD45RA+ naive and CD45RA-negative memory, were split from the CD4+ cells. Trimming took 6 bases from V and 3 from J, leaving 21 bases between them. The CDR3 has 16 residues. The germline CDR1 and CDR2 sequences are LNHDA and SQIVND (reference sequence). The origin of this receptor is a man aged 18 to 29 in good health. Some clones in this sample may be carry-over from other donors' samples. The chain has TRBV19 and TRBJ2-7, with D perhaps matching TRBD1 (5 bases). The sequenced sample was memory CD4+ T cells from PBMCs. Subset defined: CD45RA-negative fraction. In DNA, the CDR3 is TGTGCCAGTAGCCCCCTAAGGGGTCGAAGGCTCTACGAGCAGTACTTC. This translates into CASSPLRGRRLYEQYF.